This T cell receptor beta chain came from a study of T-cell reconstitution after alpha-beta-depleted transplantation in children. This clonotype was observed a few times. This sample's TCRbeta library carried unique molecular identifier barcodes. TCRdb redid the calling of the PCR reads with MiXCR, one entry per CDR3 protein. The data hold roughly 120,000 distinct CDR3 sequences, with more than 20% observed a single time. The TCR was taken from a male patient between 2 and 10 years old who had a stem cell transplant for chronic granulomatous disease, so the T cells may come from the graft donor. Sequenced material: PBMCs, mostly from graft donor cells, taken 180 days after TCRalphabeta/CD19-depleted stem cell transplant.

DNA for the CDR3: TGTGCCAGCAGTTCGACAGGTGCCTATGGCTACACCTTC. Its translation is CASSSTGAYGYTF. This rearrangement joins TRBV6-5 to TRBJ1-2, with D maybe TRBD1 (6 bases). CDR3 size: 13 residues. V dropped 4 bases and J dropped 4 bases, with 10 bases sitting between them. Germline lookup yields CDR1 MNHEY and CDR2 SVGAGI.